Listed here are 17 T cell receptor beta chains from one sample, sequenced in a study of T and B cells in COVID-19 patients. From blood, 250-500 ng of genomic DNA served as TRB template. Multiplex PCR with BIOMED2 TRB-A/B primer pools amplified TRB rearrangements. TCRdb used MiXCR to reprocess the multiplex PCR reads, holding one entry per CDR3 protein. The table shows some 11,000 distinct CDR3 sequences, with about 33% occurring only once. The sequenced material came from blood. These receptors all stem from a human donor with active COVID-19.

This clonotype was recorded a few times. This chain links TRBV5-4 with TRBJ2-4, with 7 bases lining up with TRBD2. The germline gives CDR1 SGHNT, CDR2 YYREEE (reference sequence). CDR3 length: 16 amino acids. Trimming removed 0 bases from V and 4 bases from J; junction bases left unmatched: 7. The CDR3 region has the DNA TGTGCCAGCAGCTTGGTTGGGGCTAGCGGAAAAAACATTCAGTACTTC. Translated: CASSLVGASGKNIQYF.

This chain connects TRBV14 to TRBJ1-4; no clear D gene. Germline CDR1 SGHDN, CDR2 FVKESK. The V end was cut by 2 bases, the J end by 4 bases, with 11 bases between. This CDR3 has 15 amino acids. The CDR3 loop reads CASSQTEGNNEKLFF. The CDR3 nucleotides are TGTGCCAGCAGCCAAACAGAGGGAAATAATGAAAAACTGTTTTTT.

This clonotype is categorized as medium-sized (0.01 to 0.1%). The chain links TRBV5-5 to TRBJ1-1; the D gene is possibly TRBD1 (6 bases). Deletions cut 4 bases from V and 0 bases from J, with 16 bases between. Germline V gives CDR1 SGHKS, CDR2 YYEKEE (reference sequence). The CDR3 spans 16 residues. CDR3: CASSRGVGGVNTEAFF. The DNA of the CDR3 is TGTGCCAGCAGCCGGGGGGTCGGGGGCGTGAACACTGAAGCTTTCTTT. The full variable domain, completed using reference TRBV5-5 and TRBJ1-1, is DAGVTQSPTHLIKTRGQQVTLRCSPISGHKSVSWYQQVLGQGPQFIFQYYEKEERGRGNFPDRFSARQFPNYSSELNVNALLLGDSALYLCASSRGVGGVNTEAFFGQGTRLTVV.

This clonotype is labeled medium-sized. The chain has TRBV6-5 and TRBJ1-2, with no clear D. Deletions cut 5 bases from V and 2 bases from J, with 15 bases between. Germline V CDR1 and CDR2: MNHEY, SVGAGI. The CDR3 totals 15 residues. CDR3 loop: CASSRHGAANYGYTF. The CDR3 DNA reads TGTGCCAGCAGTCGCCATGGTGCGGCGAACTATGGCTACACCTTC.

About this clonotype itself: A much larger clone differs from this one at a single base, so this may be a read error. The chain is built from TRBV30 and TRBJ2-1; TRBD2 matches 8 bases. This CDR3 is built from 12 residues. CDR1 and CDR2 from the germline V gene are GTSNPN and SVGIG (reference sequence). With V trimmed by 4 bases and J by 5 bases, 1 base remained unmatched. CDR3 amino acids: CAWISGDNEQFF. Written as DNA, the CDR3 is TGTGCCTGGATTAGCGGGGACAATGAGCAGTTCTTC.

The V and J genes are TRBV24-1 and TRBJ2-4, with D possibly being TRBD2 (6 bases). The CDR3 has 14 amino acids. Germline V lookup: CDR1 KGHDR, CDR2 SFDVKD. V dropped 3 bases and J dropped 6 bases, with 11 bases sitting between them. Here the CDR3 reads CATSDPRRGNIQYF. The CDR3 region has the DNA TGTGCCACCAGTGATCCTAGGAGGGGAAACATTCAGTACTTC.

Regarding this clonotype: One junction end disagrees with the germline gene, perhaps due to a read error. In DNA form, the CDR3 reads TGCGCCAGCAGCTTGGGACATACAGGCTACAATGAGCAGTTCTTC. It codes for CASSLGHTGYNEQFF. The V call is TRBV5-6, the J call TRBJ2-1; D perhaps matches TRBD1 (6 bases). The CDR3 has 15 residues. The germline CDR1 and CDR2 sequences are SGHDT and YYEEEE.

In its sample, this clonotype ranks as medium-sized. This chain joins TRBV15 and TRBJ2-5, with D perhaps TRBD1 (6 bases). Germline V CDR1 and CDR2: LNHNV, YYDKDF (reference sequence). V lost 0 bases and J 5 bases, leaving 10 bases between the germline ends. The CDR3 is 14 residues long. The CDR3 sequence is CATSRDWGQETQYF. In DNA form, the CDR3 reads TGTGCCACCAGCAGAGATTGGGGGCAGGAGACCCAGTACTTC.

The rearrangement uses TRBV6-5 and TRBJ2-4; D unclear. The CDR3 loop spans 15 amino acids. CDR1 and CDR2 (germline): MNHEY, SVGAGI. V lost 2 bases, J lost 1 base, and 9 bases lay in between. This chain's CDR3 is CASSYASAAKNIQYF. For the CDR3, the DNA is TGTGCCAGCAGTTACGCGTCAGCGGCCAAAAACATTCAGTACTTC.

A few counts support this clonotype. V is TRBV11-2 and J is TRBJ2-5; D gene ambiguous. The CDR3 consists of 11 residues. Germline-derived CDR1 and CDR2 are SGHAT and FQNNGV. Trimming cost V 2 bases and J 4 bases, with 2 bases left between them. In DNA, the CDR3 is TGTGCCAGCAGCTTACCAGAGACCCAGTACTTC. Its translation: CASSLPETQYF.

V and J are TRBV6-2 or TRBV6-3 and TRBJ1-6; tentative D call: TRBD1 (6 bases). CDR3 length: 16 amino acids. V lost 6 bases and J 4 bases, leaving 16 bases between the germline ends. CDR1 is MNHEY and CDR2 is SVGEGT in the germline V gene. This chain's CDR3 is CASSIQGSFYNSPLHF. CDR3 coding DNA: TGTGCCAGCAGCATACAGGGAAGCTTTTATAATTCACCCCTCCACTTT.

The chain uses TRBV28 and TRBJ1-1, with D perhaps matching TRBD1 (6 bases). The CDR3 sequence is 14 residues long. With 6 bases removed from V and 5 bases from J, the gap between germline ends came to 16 bases. CDR1 is MDHEN and CDR2 is SYDVKM in the germline V gene. CDR3 in DNA: TGTGCCAGCAGCCCAGGGACATTTTTTACTGAAGCTTTCTTT. Encoded protein: CASSPGTFFTEAFF.

CDR3 nucleotides: TGTGCCTGGAGTGTAGGGGTTGTCCGGGACAGTGCCTACGAGCAGTACTTC. Its translation: CAWSVGVVRDSAYEQYF. This sequence joins TRBV30 and TRBJ2-7; 7 nucleotides match TRBD1. Germline V CDR1 and CDR2: GTSNPN, SVGIG (reference sequence). This CDR3 is built from 17 residues. Losses at the gene ends were 0 bases for V and 2 bases for J; bases not matched to a gene: 13.

The chain carries TRBV6-2 or TRBV6-3 and TRBJ2-7; possibly TRBD2 for D (5 bases). Germline V gene lookup returns CDR1 MNHEY and CDR2 SVGEGT. CDR3 length: 14 residues. Trimming took 1 base from V and 4 from J, leaving 11 bases between them. The CDR3 is CASSYFGVTYEQYF. CDR3 nucleotide sequence: TGTGCCAGCAGTTACTTCGGGGTAACATACGAGCAGTACTTC.

The gene calls are TRBV6-2 or TRBV6-3 and TRBJ2-7; weak D call: TRBD2 (5 bases). This CDR3 is 14 amino acids long. V was clipped by 6 bases and J by 4 bases, with 16 bases between them. Germline V gene data show CDR1 as MNHEY and CDR2 as SVGEGT. The CDR3 region is CASRKTGNTYEQYF. In nucleotides, the CDR3 is TGTGCCAGCAGGAAAACCGGGAATACATACGAGCAGTACTTC.

The chain links TRBV6-6 to TRBJ2-4; D might be TRBD1 or TRBD2, each matching 5 bases. The CDR3 consists of 16 residues. The germline V gene encodes CDR1 MNHNY and CDR2 SVGAGI (reference sequence). V lost 5 bases and J 12 bases, leaving 26 bases between the germline ends. CDR3 residues: CASSPNWGYYDGAQYF. CDR3 sequence (DNA): TGTGCCAGCAGTCCCAATTGGGGATATTACGACGGGGCTCAGTACTTC.

The chain recombines TRBV19 with TRBJ2-3; 9 positions agree with TRBD1. The junction had 2 bases not matched to a gene; V was cut back by 5 bases and J by 5 bases. This CDR3 spans 13 amino acids. In germline, CDR1 is LNHDA, CDR2 SQIVND (reference sequence). This CDR3 is CASSADRGDTQYF. The DNA of the CDR3 is TGTGCCAGTAGTGCGGACAGGGGAGATACGCAGTATTTT.